This T cell receptor beta chain derives from a study of cytomegalovirus exposure and HLA in healthy donors (dated by TCRdb to the late 2010s). Study-wide context: The 500 to 800 repertoires of the first cohort and the roughly 110 validation repertoires were produced on the same platform, according to a later analysis. The study was designed to test whether signatures of past pathogen exposure could be identified by cataloging public T cell receptors. A separate validation cohort of roughly 110 different subjects was used in addition to the 666-subject first cohort. To predict cytomegalovirus infection status, the study combined high-throughput TCR immunosequencing, statistical association of individual TCRs with disease status, and machine learning.

The research as a whole found: Most TCR sequences were seen in very few donors, while some public TCRs were found in many individuals. A later analysis found that TCRs clustered in the first cohort also tended to co-occur in the 130 or so validation repertoires, with more than 90% of cluster scores above 0. In the study, some 180 TCR beta chains were listed as associated with cytomegalovirus. The authors suggested that the approach could potentially be extended to other disease states and immunological phenotypes. A later analysis lacked HLA typing for the validation cohort, so it scored co-occurrence in that cohort across all 110 or so repertoires. In vitro tests confirmed that a few of the cytomegalovirus-associated TCR beta chains recognize cytomegalovirus antigens. The classifier was reported to diagnose cytomegalovirus status with high specificity and sensitivity in both the original and validation cohorts.

For this clone: Its binding antigen is unknown. Base qualities are missing; no much larger clone stands one base away.

The donors belonged to the validation cohort of around 130 subjects, which was separate from the approximately 700-subject first cohort. CDR1 and CDR2, looked up from the germline V gene, are ENHRY and SYGVKD. Unmatched junction bases come to 10, with V trimmed by 6 bases and J by 6 bases. The CDR3 covers 15 residues, taking in both the cysteine and the phenylalanine. Only CDR3 DNA remains: 45 bases, in frame from the first base. Library creation used the immunoSEQ multiplex PCR assay. The original methods were these. To diagnose cytomegalovirus status from the catalog of TCR beta chain sequences, a statistical classification framework was built. Imported from immuneACCESS, the table was reduced by TCRdb to in-frame sequences with V and J called. These copies leave out some clones; in studies compared against another copy, an unresolved V gene accounts for under half, and the cause of the remainder is not known. The DNA was the basis for D and trimming; V, J and clone size are from that table. This sample has roughly 75,000 clones in its table, and about 94% of those were observed once. 1.2% to 1.5% of the sample belongs to the ten largest clones.

Specimen: PBMCs. The chain uses TRBV10-3 and TRBJ2-4; TRBD2 aligns with 8 central bases. The receptor was isolated from a man aged 18 to 29 in good health and CMV-seropositive. The CDR3 protein sequence reads: CAIRSGGGHGNIQYF. The DNA is as follows: TGTGCCATCAGGAGCGGGGGAGGGCACGGAAACATTCAGTACTTC.